This is a list of T cell receptor beta chains from one sample in a study of cytomegalovirus exposure and HLA in healthy donors. The repertoire was sequenced with immunoSEQ multiplex PCR; TCRdb's copy has only in-frame clones and lacks some. The repertoire consists of 150,000 to 200,000 clones, with approximately 86% occurring once and the leading ten covering under 2%. Sequences were obtained from PBMCs. These receptor sequences come from a woman between 18 and 29 years old in good health and CMV-seronegative. Both conserved end residues are part of each CDR3. Size values are once, few and many counts, or a class for expanded clones, and some rows have none.

abundance	v_gene	j_gene	CDR3aa
NA	TRBV5-1	TRBJ2-1	CASSYGTSGEQQFF
NA	TRBV6-5	TRBJ1-2	CASSYSTGGGGYTF
NA	TRBV27	TRBJ2-1	CASSRPLILGGEQFF
NA	TRBV5-6	TRBJ2-1	CASSLDSGGSYGEQFF
NA	TRBV5-1	TRBJ2-3	CASLRGTSGGVDTQYF
NA	TRBV18	TRBJ1-1	CASSPTRTGGDGSAEAFF
once	TRBV6-6	TRBJ2-7	CASQGHLSSYEQYF
NA	TRBV5-1	TRBJ2-1	CASSLAAGAPGDEQFF
NA	TRBV7-7	TRBJ2-5	CASSWDRRETQYF
NA	TRBV30	TRBJ2-7	CAWGVRGHSYEQYF
NA	TRBV7-6	TRBJ2-7	CASSLERDIAYEQYF
few	TRBV2	TRBJ1-1	CASSWGQSEAFF
NA	TRBV19	TRBJ2-5	CASSGQSAETQYF
NA	TRBV7-2	TRBJ2-7	CASSLASGSSYEQYF
NA	TRBV10-2	TRBJ2-5	CASSREWETQYF
NA	TRBV19	TRBJ1-5	CASSIRAGINQPQHF
NA	TRBV5-1	TRBJ2-2	CASSLLPGTGELFF
NA	TRBV27	TRBJ1-6	CASSFQGMGPLHF
NA	TRBV30	TRBJ2-7	CAWSGPPRGYYEQYF
once	TRBV18	TRBJ2-7	CASSPSWGPYEQYF
NA	TRBV7-2	TRBJ2-1	CASSLDRTSYNEQFF
NA	TRBV4-1	TRBJ2-7	CASSQDWGTAPYEQYF
NA	TRBV6-5	TRBJ1-2	CASSSSNRVGYTF
NA	TRBV6-6	TRBJ2-7	CASSYDGTSYEQYF
NA	TRBV19	TRBJ2-5	CASSLGLQETQYF
NA	TRBV29-1	TRBJ1-1	CSASAQGNTEAFF
NA	TRBV2	TRBJ1-2	CASSPRDSPGAHGYTF
NA	TRBV7-9	TRBJ2-1	CASSLKGLPKGFF
once	TRBV27	TRBJ2-7	CASRPLQAGDYEQYF
once	TRBV7-2	TRBJ2-3	CASKLRLAGGHTQYF
NA	TRBV5-1	TRBJ2-1	CASSHSDRLTYNEQFF
few	TRBV6-6	TRBJ2-7	CASSYEREGYEQYF
once	TRBV5-1	TRBJ2-5	CASSPRREGRETQYF